The source of this T cell receptor beta chain is a study of T cells in Graves' hyperthyroidism and ophthalmopathy. Researchers amplified the TCR beta CDR3 regions from RNA transcripts. The primer set for the first-round RT-PCR of the TCR CDR3 was HTBI. One entry per CDR3 protein results from TCRdb running MiXCR on the multiplex PCR reads. The repertoire consists of about 350,000 distinct CDR3 sequences, with approximately 18% occurring once and the leading ten covering 15%. Many counts were recorded for this clonotype. Its antigen is unknown. Whole-study findings and limits: Peripheral blood also featured most of the thyroid clonotypes expanded above 0.001. Model-based prediction identified ophthalmopathy a median approximately 6 months prior to its onset.

Ophthalmopathy patients all had a Clinical Activity Score of at least 3, a NOSPECS grade of at least 4 and disease under 3 months old. Uncontrolled infection, other autoimmune disease, pregnancy or lactation barred patients from enrollment. The CDR3 is made up of 16 amino acids. The ends were cut back, 6 bases at V and 1 base at J, with 16 bases in the middle. CDR1 and CDR2 from the germline V gene are MNHEY and SVGEGT. The clonotype originates from a woman aged 40 to 50 with Graves' ophthalmopathy. The gene calls are TRBV6-2 or TRBV6-3 and TRBJ1-5, with D maybe TRBD1 (6 bases). Sequenced input: blood. CDR3 sequence (DNA): TGTGCCAGCAGCCTAACCGGGACAAGAAGCAATCAGCCCCAGCATTTT. Translation: CASSLTGTRSNQPQHF.